The TCR beta chain under discussion was sequenced for a study of OX40 agonist ivuxolimab in advanced cancers. Produced via immunoSEQ multiplex PCR; TCRdb's table is partial and in-frame only. The sample lists 80,000 to 100,000 clones; 90% were seen once. Trimming took off 0 bases at V and 2 bases at J, with 5 bases between the two ends. The germline CDR1 and CDR2 sequences are SGDLS and YYNGEE. The length of the CDR3 is 13 residues. The sequence was collected from an adult with an advanced solid tumor such as melanoma, head and neck, liver or kidney cancer. Sequencing used CD4+ or CD8+ T cells sorted from blood, obtained in a trial of the OX40 agonist ivuxolimab. The rearrangement joins TRBV9 to TRBJ1-2; D is unresolved. This chain's CDR3 is CASSVGQNYGYTF. CDR3 sequence (DNA): TGTGCCAGCAGCGTAGGACAAAACTATGGCTACACCTTC.